The following is a T cell receptor (beta chain) sequence with its context. V was clipped by 5 bases and J by 5 bases; unmatched bases: 6. Germline V gives CDR1 MNHEY, CDR2 SMNVEV (reference sequence). The CDR3 consists of 14 residues. This sample is drawn from a study of chemoradiotherapy in HPV16-positive cancers. The assay was immunoSEQ multiplex PCR, and TCRdb's table has in-frame clones only and misses some. The table shows several thousand clones, with about 74% occurring only once. The chain uses TRBV27 and TRBJ2-5; 9 nucleotides agree with TRBD1. Sample: tumor tissue, taken from a patient who underwent chemoradiotherapy. The sequence was obtained from a human donor with HPV-associated anogenital cancer. CDR3 sequence (DNA): TGTGCCAGCAGTCTACAGGGGGCGAGGGAGACCCAGTACTTC. Residues: CASSLQGARETQYF.